These 21 T cell receptor beta chains came from one sample sequenced in a study of CD8 T cells in Susac syndrome. It was with random hexamers that 0.5 to 1 ug RNA was reverse transcribed. TCRdb re-called the immunoSEQ multiplex PCR reads with MiXCR, one entry per CDR3 protein. The sample lists some 63,000 distinct CDR3 sequences; roughly 94% were seen once. The sequenced sample consisted of CD8+ T cells from PBMCs. The receptors come from a human donor with multiple sclerosis.

This clonotype was recorded only once. The V gene is TRBV5-6, the J gene TRBJ1-2; D gene unclear. The CDR3 has 11 residues. V was clipped by 2 bases and J by 8 bases, with 7 bases between them. Germline-derived CDR1 and CDR2 are SGHDT and YYEEEE. The DNA for the CDR3 is TGTGCCAGCAGCTTTCTACTGGGCTACACCTTC. Its protein is CASSFLLGYTF.

The chain employs TRBV20-1 and TRBJ2-1; TRBD1 aligns across 7 bases. The V segment lost 0 bases and the J segment 6 bases; nucleotides outside the gene matches: 11. The CDR3 is 16 residues long. Germline CDR1 DFQATT, CDR2 SNEGSKA (reference sequence). CDR3 sequence: CSARDHLFGQVNEQFF. The CDR3 DNA reads as TGCAGTGCTAGAGATCATTTATTTGGACAGGTCAATGAGCAGTTCTTC.

V is TRBV20-1 and J is TRBJ2-7; 7 bases line up with TRBD1. Germline CDR1 and CDR2: DFQATT and SNEGSKA (reference sequence). This CDR3 spans 13 amino acids. V shed 1 base, J shed 4 bases, and the junction held 4 bases outside the gene matches. Here the CDR3 DNA reads TGCAGTGCTAGAGGACAGGGTGATTACGAGCAGTACTTC. This encodes CSARGQGDYEQYF.

The gene calls are TRBV13 and TRBJ2-7; a weak D match, TRBD1 (6 bases). Trimming took 5 bases from V and 3 from J, leaving 8 bases between them. Germline assignment: CDR1 PRHDT and CDR2 FYEKMQ (reference sequence). The CDR3 runs to 12 residues. DNA of the CDR3: TGTGCCAGCAGCATCAGGGGCTACGAGCAGTACTTC. It encodes CASSIRGYEQYF.

The chain is built from TRBV11-2 and TRBJ2-5; 11 bases align to TRBD2. J gave up 3 bases and V 5 bases, and 5 bases lay outside the gene matches. This CDR3 has 15 residues. CDR1 is SGHAT and CDR2 is FQNNGV in the germline V gene. CDR3 amino acids: CASSTPGLAEETQYF. CDR3 in DNA: TGTGCCAGCAGCACCCCGGGACTAGCGGAAGAGACCCAGTACTTC.

This clonotype was recorded once. The chain has TRBV27 and TRBJ2-1, with 9 bases lining up with TRBD2. The CDR3 is made up of 15 amino acids. V shed 5 bases and J 9 bases; nucleotides not matched to a gene: 11. Germline V lookup: CDR1 MNHEY, CDR2 SMNVEV (reference sequence). The CDR3 loop is CASSPGAGGLSEQFF. CDR3 nucleotide sequence: TGTGCCAGCAGTCCAGGGGCGGGGGGGCTTAGTGAGCAGTTCTTC.

The chain has TRBV6-5 and TRBJ2-7; 8 bases match TRBD1. J gave up 1 base and V 2 bases, and 4 bases lay outside the gene matches. The germline gives CDR1 MNHEY, CDR2 SVGAGI. The CDR3 totals 15 residues. CDR3 protein: CASSYADRGSYEQYF. In DNA, the CDR3 is TGTGCCAGCAGTTACGCAGACAGGGGTTCCTACGAGCAGTACTTC.

This chain uses TRBV20-1 with TRBJ2-1, with a possible D match to TRBD2 (6 bases). Between the trimmed V and J ends, which lost 0 bases and 8 bases, there was a span of 23 bases. Germline CDR1 reads DFQATT; CDR2 reads SNEGSKA (reference sequence). The CDR3 loop spans 17 amino acids. DNA of the CDR3: TGCAGTGCTAGAGATCTCACGGGGGAAACTTCAAACGATGAGCAGTTCTTC. Translating it yields CSARDLTGETSNDEQFF.

In this sample, this clonotype turned up a few times. The chain has TRBV27 and TRBJ1-5, with D uncertain. Germline V gives CDR1 MNHEY, CDR2 SMNVEV (reference sequence). V lost 1 base to trimming and J lost 5 bases, with 9 bases between them. CDR3 size: 14 residues. Here the CDR3 reads CASSLWGGDQPQHF. The CDR3, as DNA: TGTGCCAGCAGTTTATGGGGTGGGGATCAGCCCCAGCATTTT.

The rearrangement links TRBV6-5 to TRBJ2-5; D gene ambiguous. The CDR3 is made up of 14 amino acids. V lost 0 bases and J 0 bases, leaving 5 bases between the germline ends. Per germline, CDR1 MNHEY and CDR2 SVGAGI. CDR3 loop: CASSYSGNQETQYF. DNA for the CDR3: TGTGCCAGCAGTTACTCGGGCAACCAAGAGACCCAGTACTTC.

The chain carries TRBV7-2 and TRBJ2-1; no reliable D call. The CDR3 length is 13 residues. Trimming shortened V by 4 bases and J by 4 bases, and 8 bases separated the two germline ends. In germline, CDR1 is SGHTA, CDR2 FQGNSA. CDR3 region: CASSSARYNEQFF. In DNA form, the CDR3 reads TGTGCCAGCAGCTCCGCTCGATACAATGAGCAGTTCTTC.

The chain has TRBV4-1 and TRBJ2-1; the match to TRBD2 covers 7 bases. Germline V gene sequence: CDR1 MGHRA, CDR2 YSYEKL. Trimming at V came to 2 bases and at J to 8 bases, leaving 9 bases not matched to a gene. The CDR3 sequence is 15 residues long. CDR3 sequence reads: CASSQLPGLIYEQFF. The CDR3 nucleotides read TGCGCCAGCAGCCAACTTCCGGGACTAATTTATGAGCAGTTCTTC.

The chain couples TRBV2 to TRBJ2-5, with 9 bases aligning to TRBD2. Germline assignment: CDR1 SNHLY and CDR2 FYNNEI. This CDR3 contains 17 residues. The J segment lost 0 bases and the V segment lost 4 bases, leaving 9 bases of the junction unmatched. Here the CDR3 reads CASSVSSSGVYQETQYF. For the CDR3, the DNA is TGTGCCAGCAGTGTATCCTCTAGCGGGGTGTACCAAGAGACCCAGTACTTC.

This chain joins TRBV19 and TRBJ2-1, with 9 positions matching TRBD1. Germline trimming cut 4 bases from V and 4 bases from J; bases unmatched to any gene: 5. CDR1 is LNHDA, CDR2 SQIVND, per germline (reference sequence). The CDR3 runs to 15 residues. The CDR3 DNA sequence: TGTGCCAGTAGTACTGGGACAGGGCCTTACAATGAGCAGTTCTTC. Translated, it gives CASSTGTGPYNEQFF.

V usage is TRBV27 and J usage is TRBJ1-5; D is perhaps TRBD1 (5 bases). The V end was cut by 0 bases, the J end by 5 bases, with 8 bases between. This CDR3 comprises 14 residues. Germline V lookup: CDR1 MNHEY, CDR2 SMNVEV (reference sequence). CDR3 loop: CASSLSDTYQPQHF. CDR3 in DNA: TGTGCCAGCAGTTTATCGGACACTTATCAGCCCCAGCATTTT.

CDR3 nucleotides: TGTGCCATCAGTGAGATAGCGGGACCAAACACCGGGGAGCTGTTTTTT. Amino acid sequence: CAISEIAGPNTGELFF. The genes are TRBV10-3 and TRBJ2-2; 8 nucleotides match TRBD2. From germline, CDR1 is ENHRY and CDR2 SYGVKD. Trimming removed 2 bases from V and 2 bases from J; junction bases left unmatched: 4. CDR3 size: 16 residues.

The V and J genes are TRBV24-1 and TRBJ2-7, with D unresolved. The CDR3 is made up of 14 amino acids. V dropped 0 bases and J dropped 12 bases, with 17 bases sitting between them. The germline CDR1 and CDR2 sequences are KGHDR and SFDVKD. This CDR3 is CATSDLPPSQSWYF. The CDR3 DNA is TGTGCCACCAGTGATTTGCCGCCGTCCCAGTCCTGGTACTTC.

J is TRBJ2-1 and V is TRBV3-1; TRBD2 matches 9 bases. CDR3 length: 15 amino acids. Trimming at V came to 3 bases and at J to 5 bases, leaving 5 bases not matched to a gene. Germline assignment: CDR1 LGHDT and CDR2 YNNKEL (reference sequence). For the CDR3, the DNA is TGTGCCAGCAGCCAGATTAGCGGGGGTAACAATGAGCAGTTCTTC. Residues: CASSQISGGNNEQFF.

This chain joins TRBV15 and TRBJ1-1; D ambiguous. In germline, CDR1 is LNHNV, CDR2 YYDKDF (reference sequence). V shed 0 bases and J shed 1 base, with 12 bases lying between them. CDR3 length: 16 residues. CDR3 loop: CATSRDQLEGNTEAFF. DNA for the CDR3: TGTGCCACCAGCAGAGACCAACTTGAGGGGAACACTGAAGCTTTCTTT.

V is TRBV27 and J is TRBJ1-2; D remains ambiguous. V was pared by 1 base and J by 2 bases, with 8 bases between. CDR1 is MNHEY and CDR2 is SMNVEV in the germline V gene (reference sequence). The CDR3 has 14 amino acids. In DNA form, the CDR3 reads TGTGCCAGCAGTTTATTGGGTGAAAACTATGGCTACACCTTC. Residues: CASSLLGENYGYTF.

V gene TRBV9 combines with J gene TRBJ2-3; 7 bases are shared with TRBD2. The CDR3 runs 14 residues. With V trimmed by 7 bases and J by 4 bases, 9 bases remained unmatched. Germline CDR1 SGDLS, CDR2 YYNGEE. As DNA, the CDR3 is TGTGCCAGCGGGGACGGGGGGAAGGCAGATACGCAGTATTTT. Its translation is CASGDGGKADTQYF. Complete variable domain (other parts from reference TRBV9 and TRBJ2-3): DSGVTQTPKHLITATGQRVTLRCSPRSGDLSVYWYQQSLDQGLQFLIQYYNGEERAKGNILERFSAQQFPDLHSELNLSSLELGDSALYFCASGDGGKADTQYFGPGTRLTVL.